The next 24 T cell receptor beta chains were all read from a single sample in a study of blood T cells in healthy people across ages. It was with a sample-barcoded 5' primer and a J-beta primer mix that a second PCR of roughly 7 to 12 cycles was run. TCRdb recomputed calls from the 5' RACE reads with MiXCR, one row per CDR3 protein. The sample includes about 1,800,000 distinct CDR3 sequences, 28% of them seen just once. The specimen was blood. The receptors originated from a woman aged 30 to 39 in good health.

V usage is TRBV20-1 and J usage is TRBJ2-3; 10 nucleotides align to TRBD2. CDR1 and CDR2 from the germline V gene are DFQATT and SNEGSKA (reference sequence). Germline trimming cut 7 bases from V and 0 bases from J; bases unmatched to any gene: 1. The CDR3 spans 13 residues. The DNA of the CDR3 is TGCAGTGGACTAGCGGGCAGCACAGATACGCAGTATTTT. This gives the protein CSGLAGSTDTQYF.

Remarks on this clonotype: The junction differs from germline at one of its ends, possibly a read error. The CDR3 loop reads CVSNFGLAGGPGGETQYF. The CDR3, as DNA: TGTGTCAGCAATTTTGGTTTAGCGGGGGGGCCCGGAGGAGAGACCCAGTACTTC. The chain is built from TRBV12-3 or TRBV12-4 and TRBJ2-5, with TRBD2 matching over 11 bases. This CDR3 contains 18 residues.

This clonotype was seen more than once but under ten times. The V gene is TRBV20-1, the J gene TRBJ2-3; TRBD2 matches 11 bases. CDR3 length: 15 residues. V gave up 3 bases and J gave up 3 bases; unmatched junction bases: 5. Germline loops: CDR1 DFQATT, CDR2 SNEGSKA (reference sequence). The CDR3 DNA reads as TGCAGTGCTAGGATGGCTAGCGGGAGGACAGATACGCAGTATTTT. It codes for CSARMASGRTDTQYF.

There are a few counts of this clonotype. The chain is built from TRBV7-2 and TRBJ2-3; TRBD2 matches 8 bases. Per germline, CDR1 SGHTA and CDR2 FQGNSA. The length of the CDR3 is 14 residues. J gave up 4 bases and V 7 bases, and 7 bases lay outside the gene matches. The CDR3 here is CASKLSSGADTQYF. CDR3 in DNA: TGTGCCAGCAAGCTGAGTAGCGGGGCAGATACGCAGTATTTT.

Regarding this clonotype: A much larger clone lies a single base off, so this may be a read error. This chain connects TRBV7-2 to TRBJ2-5; tentative D call: TRBD2 (6 bases). Germline assignment: CDR1 SGHTA and CDR2 FQGNSA. This CDR3 region has 13 residues. CDR3 DNA: TGTGCCAGCAGCTTAAGGCGGGGAGAGGCCCAGTACTTC. Translation: CASSLRRGEAQYF.

This chain links TRBV27 with TRBJ2-1; D not certain. This CDR3 is built from 15 residues. Trimming shortened V by 4 bases and J by 2 bases, and 12 bases separated the two germline ends. Germline values: CDR1 MNHEY, CDR2 SMNVEV (reference sequence). The chain's CDR3 is CASSYIDQTYNEQFF. Written as DNA, the CDR3 is TGTGCCAGCAGTTACATAGATCAGACCTACAATGAGCAGTTCTTC.

V usage is TRBV6-6 and J usage is TRBJ1-5; TRBD1 is a possible D gene (6 bases). This CDR3 is built from 14 residues. Trimming cost V 2 bases and J 3 bases, with 8 bases left between them. From germline, CDR1 is MNHNY and CDR2 SVGAGI (reference sequence). The CDR3 reads CASSYGDNNQPQHF. The CDR3 DNA reads TGTGCCAGCAGTTACGGGGACAACAATCAGCCCCAGCATTTT.

This clonotype was counted many times. The chain joins TRBV7-2 to TRBJ2-7; 12 bases line up with TRBD2. The V and J ends lost 6 bases and 0 bases, in that order; junction bases with no gene match: 6. The germline gives CDR1 SGHTA, CDR2 FQGNSA. This CDR3 is 16 amino acids long. The CDR3 reads CASRAGTSGFSYEQYF. The CDR3 nucleotides read TGTGCCAGCAGGGCCGGGACTAGCGGGTTCTCCTACGAGCAGTACTTC.

A note on this clonotype: A much larger clone lies one base from this, so it may be a read error. The rearrangement uses TRBV10-2 and TRBJ2-1, with a weak D call TRBD2 (5 bases). The CDR3 has 13 amino acids. Looked up from germline, CDR1 is WSHSY and CDR2 is SAAADI. Between the trimmed V and J ends, which lost 6 bases and 13 bases, there was a span of 19 bases. The CDR3 DNA reads TGCGCCAGCAGCGGAGGCTCCCCGGGAACCCAGTTCTTC. It specifies CASSGGSPGTQFF.

This clonotype came up a few times. V usage is TRBV20-1 and J usage is TRBJ1-3; no definite D call. Germline-derived CDR1 and CDR2 are DFQATT and SNEGSKA (reference sequence). CDR3 length: 14 residues. V dropped 0 bases and J dropped 1 base, with 7 bases sitting between them. The CDR3 DNA follows: TGCAGTGCTAGAGATGTCCGATCTGGAAACACCATATATTTT. Translation gives CSARDVRSGNTIYF.

The chain recombines TRBV7-9 with TRBJ1-2, with D possibly being TRBD1 (5 bases). Germline V gives CDR1 SEHNR, CDR2 FQNEAQ (reference sequence). The V end lost 5 bases, the J end lost 4 bases, and 14 bases lay between the germline ends. This CDR3 comprises 14 residues. As DNA, the CDR3 is TGTGCCAGCAGCCCAATGCAGGGAGCCTATGGCTACACCTTC. This sequence encodes CASSPMQGAYGYTF.

CDR3 sequence (DNA): TGTGCCAACACCCCGTCCGGACTGGTATCTCAAGAGACCCAGTACTTC. This sequence encodes CANTPSGLVSQETQYF. The chain recombines TRBV7-2 with TRBJ2-5, with D possibly matching TRBD2 (5 bases). Trimming cost V 10 bases and J 2 bases, with 23 bases left between them. In germline, CDR1 is SGHTA, CDR2 FQGNSA. The CDR3 spans 16 residues.

This chain connects TRBV29-1 to TRBJ2-7; TRBD1 might be the D (6 bases). Germline V gene sequence: CDR1 SQVTM, CDR2 ANQGSEA. The CDR3 totals 14 residues. The ends were cut back, 1 base at V and 9 bases at J, with 19 bases in the middle. The CDR3 DNA sequence: TGCAGCGTTGAAGGCCGGCAGGGGACGCCTGGGCAGTACTTC. Amino acid sequence: CSVEGRQGTPGQYF.

As concerns this clonotype: A clone one base away is much larger, so this may be a read error. The chain joins TRBV7-2 to TRBJ2-1; TRBD1 might be the D (6 bases). Germline V gene lookup returns CDR1 SGHTA and CDR2 FQGNSA. The CDR3 contains 11 residues. Trimming left V 11 bases short and J 10 bases short, with 15 bases between. CDR3 bases: TGTGCCGCCTCGGACAGCTACGAGCAGTTCTTC. Protein sequence: CAASDSYEQFF.

This clonotype showed up just a few times. This rearrangement joins TRBV5-1 to TRBJ2-1; 12 bases map to TRBD1. Trimming removed 4 bases from V and 10 bases from J; junction bases left unmatched: 15. The CDR3 length is 17 residues. CDR1 is SGHRS, CDR2 YFSETQ, per germline. CDR3 DNA sequence: TGCGCCAGCAGCAACCTCCGGGACAGGGGGCTATTGGGGGAGCAGTTCTTC. Protein product: CASSNLRDRGLLGEQFF. Together with reference TRBV5-1 and TRBJ2-1, the CDR3 gives the full variable domain: KAGVTQTPRYLIKTRGQQVTLSCSPISGHRSVSWYQQTPGQGLQFLFEYFSETQRNKGNFPGRFSGRQFSNSRSEMNVSTLELGDSALYLCASSNLRDRGLLGEQFFGPGTRLTVL.

This chain connects TRBV29-1 to TRBJ1-3; 7 positions agree with TRBD1. The CDR3 consists of 14 residues. V was clipped by 5 bases and J by 4 bases; unmatched bases: 8. Germline-derived CDR1 and CDR2 are SQVTM and ANQGSEA. The CDR3 DNA reads TGCAGCGTTTCAACAGGGGCTGCAGGAAACACCATATATTTT. This encodes CSVSTGAAGNTIYF.

The chain is built from TRBV27 and TRBJ1-1; no reliable D call. Per germline, CDR1 MNHEY and CDR2 SMNVEV (reference sequence). This CDR3 region has 14 residues. V was clipped by 2 bases and J by 5 bases, with 12 bases between them. DNA of the CDR3: TGTGCCAGCAGTTTAAGAGGGAAAGGGACTGAAGCTTTCTTT. This sequence encodes CASSLRGKGTEAFF.

The gene calls are TRBV20-1 and TRBJ2-1; 8 nucleotides match TRBD2. Near its end, the DNA agrees better with TRBJ2-7, so the J call may be wrong. Germline-derived CDR1 and CDR2 are DFQATT and SNEGSKA (reference sequence). This CDR3 comprises 15 residues. The CDR3 is CSASRFSGVYNEQYF. The CDR3 nucleotides are TGCAGTGCTAGTCGGTTTAGCGGGGTGTACAATGAGCAGTACTTC.

The V gene is TRBV5-1, the J gene TRBJ2-7; maybe TRBD2 (6 bases). V dropped 4 bases and J dropped 0 bases, with 20 bases sitting between them. The CDR3 has 17 residues. Germline lookup yields CDR1 SGHRS and CDR2 YFSETQ. DNA for the CDR3: TGCGCCAGCAGCCCCAGCCTGGCTAGCGTGAGCTCCTACGAGCAGTACTTC. Translated, it gives CASSPSLASVSSYEQYF.

This clonotype occurred a few times. The chain has TRBV5-1 and TRBJ2-1; 9 positions match TRBD1. Unmatched junction bases numbered 10, after V lost 5 bases and J lost 7 bases. The CDR3 contains 15 residues. Germline CDR1 is SGHRS and CDR2 is YFSETQ. The CDR3 loop reads CASSETGTGWNEQFF. The CDR3 region has the DNA TGCGCCAGCAGTGAGACCGGGACAGGGTGGAATGAGCAGTTCTTC.

This clonotype appeared a few times. The chain joins TRBV20-1 to TRBJ2-5; D possibly corresponds to TRBD2 (6 bases). Germline-derived CDR1 and CDR2 are DFQATT and SNEGSKA (reference sequence). Trimming took off 4 bases at V and 5 bases at J, with 14 bases between the two ends. The CDR3 is 13 residues long. CDR3 nucleotide sequence: TGCAGTGCTACCCCGTCTGGGGGGGAGACCCAGTACTTC. Protein sequence: CSATPSGGETQYF.

This clonotype was recorded a few times. The chain joins TRBV5-1 to TRBJ1-2, with D possibly TRBD1 on 5 matching bases. V was shortened by 5 bases and J by 8 bases, with 19 bases between the two germline ends. Germline V CDR1 and CDR2: SGHRS, YFSETQ. The CDR3 runs to 14 residues. The CDR3 is CASRPGQGPSGYTF. In DNA form, the CDR3 reads TGCGCCAGCAGGCCCGGGCAGGGACCTTCGGGCTACACCTTC.

In its sample, this clonotype was seen a few times. The chain's CDR3 is CASSHPGQGVNYGYTF. The DNA of the CDR3 is TGCGCCAGCAGCCACCCCGGACAGGGGGTCAACTATGGCTACACCTTC. The V gene is TRBV4-1, the J gene TRBJ1-2, with 10 bases lining up with TRBD1. The CDR3 runs 16 residues. Germline CDR1 and CDR2: MGHRA and YSYEKL. J was trimmed by 2 bases and V by 3 bases; bases with no gene match: 6.

This clonotype was seen ten or more times. A read error may account for a junction end that differs from germline. The CDR3 sequence: CASSLGQGDNEQFF. The CDR3 bases are TGTGCCAGCAGCTTGGGACAGGGGGACAATGAGCAGTTCTTC. The chain combines TRBV5-1 with TRBJ2-1, with 11 bases aligning to TRBD1. The length of the CDR3 is 14 residues. The germline V gene encodes CDR1 SGHRS and CDR2 YFSETQ.